A single sample gave rise to the 31 T cell receptor beta chains below, sequenced in a study of shared clonotypes between healthy human individuals. Measured with immunoSEQ multiplex PCR; TCRdb has only the in-frame clones, and not every one. The sample carries 1.4 million or so clones, roughly 98.5% recorded once. The source material was naive CD4+ T cells sorted from blood. Specified subset: CD45RA+ positively selected. All receptors come from a young man in good health.

The genes are TRBV5-1 and TRBJ2-3; 8 bases map to TRBD2. Germline values: CDR1 SGHRS, CDR2 YFSETQ. Trimming removed 1 base from V and 0 bases from J; junction bases left unmatched: 7. The length of the CDR3 is 17 residues. The CDR3 loop is CASSLYSGTPSTDTQYF. CDR3 sequence (DNA): TGCGCCAGCAGCTTGTATAGCGGGACCCCGAGCACAGATACGCAGTATTTT. The variable domain in full, with the rest retrieved from reference TRBV5-1 and TRBJ2-3, is KAGVTQTPRYLIKTRGQQVTLSCSPISGHRSVSWYQQTPGQGLQFLFEYFSETQRNKGNFPGRFSGRQFSNSRSEMNVSTLELGDSALYLCASSLYSGTPSTDTQYFGPGTRLTVL.

This clone has just one count. Other DNA sequences in the same sample also yield this CDR3. V and J are TRBV2 and TRBJ2-5; D is undetermined. Deletions cut 6 bases from V and 2 bases from J, with 4 bases between. This CDR3 spans 11 amino acids. Germline V gene data show CDR1 as SNHLY and CDR2 as FYNNEI. CDR3: CASRIQETQYF. CDR3 DNA sequence: TGTGCCAGCAGAATTCAAGAGACCCAGTACTTC.

The gene calls are TRBV12-5 and TRBJ2-7; 7 bases line up with TRBD2. Trimming cost V 4 bases and J 4 bases; bases outside gene matches: 7. Germline CDR1 and CDR2: LGHNT and FRNRAP. The CDR3 totals 14 residues. The CDR3 protein is CASGSGEGRYEQYF. The CDR3 DNA follows: TGTGCTAGTGGTTCGGGGGAGGGCCGATACGAGCAGTACTTC.

V and J are TRBV6-5 and TRBJ2-7; possible D gene TRBD1, 6 bases. Germline V CDR1 and CDR2: MNHEY, SVGAGI. The CDR3 length is 16 residues. V was cut by 0 bases and J by 0 bases, with 12 bases left in between. The CDR3 coding sequence is TGTGCCAGCAGTTACTCGGGGACATCTAGCTCCTACGAGCAGTACTTC. This gives the protein CASSYSGTSSSYEQYF.

Only one count was recorded for this clone. The chain employs TRBV10-1 and TRBJ2-3; D not resolved. CDR1 and CDR2 (germline): WNHNN, SYGVQD (reference sequence). The CDR3 loop spans 12 amino acids. V was shortened by 4 bases and J by 9 bases, with 11 bases between the two germline ends. As DNA, the CDR3 is TGCGCCAGCAGTGGTTCCAGGATGACGCAGTATTTT. It encodes CASSGSRMTQYF.

The gene calls are TRBV30 and TRBJ1-5; D is unclear. The CDR3 is made up of 14 amino acids. V lost 2 bases, J lost 0 bases, and 8 bases lay in between. CDR1 and CDR2 (germline): GTSNPN, SVGIG (reference sequence). The CDR3, as DNA: TGTGCCTGGAGTCGGCAACATAGCAATCAGCCCCAGCATTTT. As protein: CAWSRQHSNQPQHF.

The rearrangement joins TRBV5-5 to TRBJ2-7, with a possible D match to TRBD2 (6 bases). Trimming stripped 0 bases from V and 4 bases from J, with 11 bases between. Germline V gene data show CDR1 as SGHKS and CDR2 as YYEKEE (reference sequence). This CDR3 has 14 amino acids. The CDR3 loop is CASSLVREPYEQYF. The DNA of the CDR3 is TGTGCCAGCAGCTTGGTGCGGGAACCGTACGAGCAGTACTTC.

CDR3: CATSRDPMSEQFF. As DNA, the CDR3 is TGTGCCACCAGCAGAGATCCGATGAGTGAGCAGTTCTTC. The chain uses TRBV15 and TRBJ2-1; D is unclear. The ends were cut back, 0 bases at V and 9 bases at J, with 9 bases in the middle. The CDR3 covers 13 residues. Germline CDR1 is LNHNV and CDR2 is YYDKDF (reference sequence).

The chain employs TRBV27 and TRBJ1-1; weak D call: TRBD1 (5 bases). This CDR3 contains 13 residues. Germline loops: CDR1 MNHEY, CDR2 SMNVEV (reference sequence). V was clipped by 7 bases and J by 1 base, with 10 bases between them. The CDR3 here is CASNGAENTEAFF. The CDR3 DNA reads TGTGCCAGCAATGGGGCCGAGAACACTGAAGCTTTCTTT.

The count of this clone is one. The DNA of the CDR3 is TGTGCCAGCAGCTTGATTGGGCTAGCGGGAGAGGGCGGGGAGCTGTTTTTT. Its protein is CASSLIGLAGEGGELFF. The chain is built from TRBV5-4 and TRBJ2-2; 10 nucleotides align to TRBD2. CDR3 length equals 17 residues. J lost 7 bases, V lost 1 base, and 10 bases had no gene match. CDR1 SGHNT and CDR2 YYREEE come from the germline V gene (reference sequence). The whole variable domain, filled in from reference TRBV5-4 and TRBJ2-2, reads ETGVTQSPTHLIKTRGQQVTLRCSSQSGHNTVSWYQQALGQGPQFIFQYYREEENGRGNFPPRFSGLQFPNYSSELNVNALELDDSALYLCASSLIGLAGEGGELFFGEGSRLTVL.

Notes on this clone: One end of the junction is discordant with germline, which a read error may explain. CDR3 bases: TGCAGTGCTAGAGAGGGGACAAGTTGGTTC. Amino acid sequence: CSAREGTSWF. The chain is built from TRBV20-1 and TRBJ2-7, with D perhaps TRBD1 (6 bases). The CDR3 covers 10 residues. The germline V gene encodes CDR1 DFQATT and CDR2 SNEGSKA (reference sequence).

This clone was picked up one time. V is TRBV7-2 and J is TRBJ2-5; the D is unclear. The germline CDR1 and CDR2 sequences are SGHTA and FQGNSA. V shed 3 bases and J shed 3 bases, with 11 bases lying between them. CDR3 length equals 14 residues. CDR3 in amino acids: CASSFRPAEETQYF. Written as DNA, the CDR3 is TGTGCCAGCAGCTTCAGGCCCGCTGAAGAGACCCAGTACTTC.

The genes are TRBV11-2 and TRBJ2-2; TRBD2 aligns across 10 bases. CDR3 length: 15 residues. The V segment lost 5 bases and the J segment 10 bases; nucleotides outside the gene matches: 10. Germline CDR1 SGHAT, CDR2 FQNNGV. The CDR3 DNA follows: TGTGCCAGCAGCCCGGGGAGCGGGAGGGCCGAGGAGCTGTTTTTT. This codes for CASSPGSGRAEELFF.

The chain employs TRBV6-1 and TRBJ1-4; D is undetermined. From germline, CDR1 is MNHNS and CDR2 SASEGT. CDR3 length equals 15 residues. V shed 4 bases and J shed 3 bases, with 12 bases lying between them. The CDR3 DNA is TGTGCCAGCAGTGCTCTAGGGCGCGCTAATGAAAAACTGTTTTTT. It specifies CASSALGRANEKLFF.

The rearrangement links TRBV7-6 to TRBJ2-1, with D perhaps matching TRBD1 or TRBD2 (6 bases each). The CDR3 totals 14 residues. V was cut by 7 bases and J by 4 bases, with 14 bases left in between. Germline V gives CDR1 SGHVS, CDR2 FNYEAQ. The CDR3 nucleotides read TGTGCCAGCACTTCTGGGGGGCCGTACAATGAGCAGTTCTTC. It codes for CASTSGGPYNEQFF.

J is TRBJ2-3 and V is TRBV7-8, with D perhaps TRBD2 (5 bases). This CDR3 has 14 amino acids. V dropped 3 bases and J dropped 2 bases, with 9 bases sitting between them. Per the germline V gene, CDR1 is SGHVS and CDR2 is FQNEAQ. The CDR3, as DNA: TGTGCCAGCAGCTTTGGACTTTTCACAGATACGCAGTATTTT. This gives the protein CASSFGLFTDTQYF.

The V call is TRBV15, the J call TRBJ2-7; TRBD1 agrees at 9 bases. The germline V gene encodes CDR1 LNHNV and CDR2 YYDKDF (reference sequence). With V trimmed by 0 bases and J by 2 bases, 2 bases remained unmatched. There are 15 residues in the CDR3. Here the CDR3 reads CATSRDGTGTYEQYF. The CDR3 coding sequence is TGTGCCACCAGCAGAGACGGGACAGGGACCTACGAGCAGTACTTC.

CDR3 region: CASSYPPTQGTPYEQYF. The CDR3 DNA reads as TGTGCCAGCAGTTATCCCCCGACGCAGGGGACCCCCTACGAGCAGTACTTC. The gene calls are TRBV28 and TRBJ2-7, with D perhaps TRBD1 (6 bases). CDR3 length equals 17 residues. Per germline, CDR1 MDHEN and CDR2 SYDVKM. V lost 4 bases and J lost 2, with 21 bases in between.

The chain uses TRBV30 and TRBJ2-1; 9 nucleotides line up with TRBD2. The junction had 7 bases not matched to a gene; V was cut back by 6 bases and J by 4 bases. The germline V gene encodes CDR1 GTSNPN and CDR2 SVGIG (reference sequence). The CDR3 runs to 14 residues. CDR3 residues: CACREAGGYNEQFF. The CDR3 nucleotides read TGTGCCTGCCGCGAGGCGGGGGGGTACAATGAGCAGTTCTTC.

The chain is built from TRBV28 and TRBJ2-7; 14 nucleotides line up with TRBD2. Germline V lookup: CDR1 MDHEN, CDR2 SYDVKM. V was clipped by 8 bases and J by 0 bases; unmatched bases: 3. The CDR3 has 15 residues. The DNA of the CDR3 is TGTGCCAGCGGACTAGCGGGAGGTACCTCCTACGAGCAGTACTTC. Translating it yields CASGLAGGTSYEQYF.

The CDR3: CAWSPPGTRAYEQYF. For the CDR3, the DNA is TGTGCCTGGAGCCCCCCCGGGACCAGAGCCTACGAGCAGTACTTC. This rearrangement joins TRBV30 to TRBJ2-7; D is possibly TRBD1 or TRBD2 (5 bases each). Trimming took 3 bases from V and 2 from J, leaving 17 bases between them. This CDR3 spans 15 amino acids. Per germline, CDR1 GTSNPN and CDR2 SVGIG (reference sequence). The full variable domain, completed using reference TRBV30 and TRBJ2-7, is SQTIHQWPATLVQPVGSPLSLECTVEGTSNPNLYWYRQAAGRGLQLLFYSVGIGQISSEVPQNLSASRPQDRQFILSSKKLLLSDSGFYLCAWSPPGTRAYEQYFGPGTRLTVT.

This rearrangement joins TRBV30 to TRBJ2-7; TRBD1 matches at 7 bases. This CDR3 is 13 amino acids long. The J segment lost 5 bases and the V segment lost 4 bases, leaving 8 bases of the junction unmatched. Germline V gene data show CDR1 as GTSNPN and CDR2 as SVGIG (reference sequence). CDR3 in DNA: TGTGCCTGGACCTCCGGGACAGCTGACGAGCAGTACTTC. It is translated as CAWTSGTADEQYF.

Points on this clone: Other nucleotide sequences from this sample produce the same CDR3. The rearrangement joins TRBV6-1 to TRBJ1-5; unclear D gene. CDR3 size: 13 residues. Germline-derived CDR1 and CDR2 are MNHNS and SASEGT. V was trimmed by 1 base and J by 6 bases, leaving 7 bases between them. The CDR3 protein is CASSEGLGQPQHF. CDR3 DNA sequence: TGTGCCAGCAGTGAAGGGCTGGGTCAGCCCCAGCATTTT.

The V gene is TRBV5-1, the J gene TRBJ2-1; maybe TRBD2 (6 bases). V was trimmed by 2 bases and J by 2 bases, leaving 11 bases between them. This CDR3 contains 15 residues. Germline CDR1 is SGHRS and CDR2 is YFSETQ. The CDR3 is CASSFPGRTYNEQFF. CDR3 DNA: TGCGCCAGCAGCTTTCCGGGGAGGACCTACAATGAGCAGTTCTTC. Full variable domain (missing parts from reference TRBV5-1 and TRBJ2-1): KAGVTQTPRYLIKTRGQQVTLSCSPISGHRSVSWYQQTPGQGLQFLFEYFSETQRNKGNFPGRFSGRQFSNSRSEMNVSTLELGDSALYLCASSFPGRTYNEQFFGPGTRLTVL.

V is TRBV5-5 and J is TRBJ2-3, with 10 positions matching TRBD2. Trimming removed 2 bases from V and 0 bases from J; junction bases left unmatched: 3. Germline V gene lookup returns CDR1 SGHKS and CDR2 YYEKEE (reference sequence). This CDR3 spans 16 amino acids. This CDR3 reads CASSLLAGSSTDTQYF. CDR3 DNA sequence: TGTGCCAGCAGCTTACTAGCGGGGTCTAGCACAGATACGCAGTATTTT.

The chain links TRBV6-1 to TRBJ2-6; the match to TRBD2 covers 11 bases. The V gene's germline CDR1 is MNHNS and CDR2 SASEGT. The CDR3 is made up of 18 amino acids. J was trimmed by 0 bases and V by 2 bases; bases with no gene match: 3. Here the CDR3 reads CASSELAGGSSGANVLTF. CDR3 bases: TGTGCCAGCAGTGAACTAGCGGGAGGATCCTCTGGGGCCAACGTCCTGACTTTC.

This rearrangement joins TRBV27 to TRBJ2-1, with 12 bases aligning to TRBD1. This CDR3 contains 15 residues. Per the germline V gene, CDR1 is MNHEY and CDR2 is SMNVEV (reference sequence). With V trimmed by 4 bases and J by 7 bases, 5 bases remained unmatched. DNA of the CDR3: TGTGCCAGCAGTTGGGACAGGGGGCGCGATAATGAGCAGTTCTTC. This translates into CASSWDRGRDNEQFF.

The chain employs TRBV5-4 and TRBJ1-2; TRBD1 might be the D (6 bases). CDR1 SGHNT and CDR2 YYREEE come from the germline V gene (reference sequence). The length of the CDR3 is 13 residues. V was pared by 3 bases and J by 4 bases, with 10 bases between. CDR3 region: CASSSGTLYGYTF. In DNA form, the CDR3 reads TGTGCCAGCAGCTCCGGGACACTCTATGGCTACACCTTC.

The CDR3 is CASSSRPDTQYF. The CDR3, as DNA: TGTGCCAGCAGTTCCCGCCCAGATACGCAGTATTTT. The chain links TRBV27 to TRBJ2-3; D is undetermined. V lost 4 bases and J 4 bases, leaving 6 bases between the germline ends. This CDR3 contains 12 residues. Germline-derived CDR1 and CDR2 are MNHEY and SMNVEV (reference sequence).

The chain employs TRBV6-5 and TRBJ2-5; D unresolved. This CDR3 spans 15 amino acids. The V end lost 0 bases, the J end lost 1 base, and 9 bases lay between the germline ends. Germline loops: CDR1 MNHEY, CDR2 SVGAGI. CDR3 DNA sequence: TGTGCCAGCAGTTACTCTCGTGCAAGCCAAGAGACCCAGTACTTC. As protein: CASSYSRASQETQYF.

Comments on this clone: This CDR3 is also generated by other DNA sequences in the sample. The gene calls are TRBV5-1 and TRBJ2-3; weak D call: TRBD1 (5 bases). CDR3 length: 15 residues. Deletions cut 1 base from V and 0 bases from J, with 9 bases between. Germline CDR1 SGHRS, CDR2 YFSETQ. The CDR3 DNA sequence: TGCGCCAGCAGCTTGAGACAGCCTAGCACAGATACGCAGTATTTT. Amino acids: CASSLRQPSTDTQYF.